One and the same sample provided the 4 T cell receptor beta chains below, sequenced in a study of naive and memory T cell subsets. Both TRBC1 and TRBC2 were covered by a beta constant-region primer of two equimolar oligonucleotides. TCRdb independently ran MiXCR on the UMI-ligation and nested PCR reads; one entry per CDR3 protein. The profile shows over 75,000 distinct CDR3 sequences, about 12% of them singletons. Sequencing used central memory CD4+ T cells from blood. These receptors all stem from a human donor in good health.

This clonotype was seen a few times. The genes are TRBV12-5 and TRBJ1-5, with D perhaps TRBD1 (5 bases). The V end was cut by 5 bases, the J end by 5 bases, with 10 bases between. The CDR3 is made up of 13 amino acids. The germline V gene encodes CDR1 LGHNT and CDR2 FRNRAP. The chain's CDR3 is CASGAREDQPQHF. The CDR3 nucleotides read TGTGCTAGTGGTGCCAGGGAGGATCAGCCCCAGCATTTT.

The gene calls are TRBV4-1 and TRBJ2-1; D gene unclear. Germline-derived CDR1 and CDR2 are MGHRA and YSYEKL. V lost 4 bases and J lost 3, with 10 bases in between. This CDR3 has 14 amino acids. The CDR3 loop reads CASSPASGYNEQFF. CDR3 nucleotide sequence: TGCGCCAGCAGCCCGGCGTCGGGCTACAATGAGCAGTTCTTC.

This clonotype was seen only a few times. The rearrangement joins TRBV18 to TRBJ1-6, with 7 bases that match TRBD1. The CDR3 spans 15 residues. Looked up from germline, CDR1 is KGHSH and CDR2 is LQKENI. V was pared by 6 bases and J by 5 bases, with 7 bases of the junction left unmatched. CDR3 residues: CASSPDRANNSPLHF. CDR3 nucleotides: TGTGCCAGCTCCCCTGACAGGGCAAATAATTCACCCCTCCACTTT.

The J gene is TRBJ1-1, the V gene TRBV12-3 or TRBV12-4; 7 bases are shared with TRBD1. This CDR3 region has 16 residues. V was pared by 8 bases and J by 9 bases, with 21 bases of the junction left unmatched. In nucleotides, the CDR3 is TGTGCCAGCCTCCCGGGGACAGCGCGGGGCCGCCTGAAAGCTTTCTTT. This sequence encodes CASLPGTARGRLKAFF.